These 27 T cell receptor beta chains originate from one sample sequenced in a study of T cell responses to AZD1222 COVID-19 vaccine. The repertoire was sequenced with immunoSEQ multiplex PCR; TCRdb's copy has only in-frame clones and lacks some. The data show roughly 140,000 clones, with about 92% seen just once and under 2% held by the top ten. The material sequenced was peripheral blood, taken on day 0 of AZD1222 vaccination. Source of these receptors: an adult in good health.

The CDR3 reads CASSLGTGDQPQHF. In DNA, the CDR3 is TGCGCCAGCAGCCTCGGGACAGGGGATCAGCCCCAGCATTTT. The chain recombines TRBV5-1 with TRBJ1-5; TRBD1 aligns across 10 bases. The CDR3 totals 14 residues. J was trimmed by 5 bases and V by 4 bases; bases with no gene match: 3. The germline gives CDR1 SGHRS, CDR2 YFSETQ.

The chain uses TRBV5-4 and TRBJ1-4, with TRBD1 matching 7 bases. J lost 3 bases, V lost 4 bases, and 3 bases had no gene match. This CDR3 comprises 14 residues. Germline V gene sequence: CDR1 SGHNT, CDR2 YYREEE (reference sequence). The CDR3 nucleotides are TGTGCCAGCAGCCTCGGACAGGCTAATGAAAAACTGTTTTTT. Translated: CASSLGQANEKLFF.

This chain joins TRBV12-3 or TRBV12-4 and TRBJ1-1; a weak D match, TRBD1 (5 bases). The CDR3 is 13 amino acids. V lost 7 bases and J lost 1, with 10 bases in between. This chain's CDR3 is CASKWGTNTEAFF. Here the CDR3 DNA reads TGTGCCAGCAAATGGGGGACGAACACTGAAGCTTTCTTT.

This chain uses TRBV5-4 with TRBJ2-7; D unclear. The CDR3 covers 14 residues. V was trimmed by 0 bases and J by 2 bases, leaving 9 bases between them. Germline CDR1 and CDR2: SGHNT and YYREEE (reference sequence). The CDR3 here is CASSLAADTYEQYF. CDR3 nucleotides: TGTGCCAGCAGCTTGGCGGCAGATACCTACGAGCAGTACTTC.

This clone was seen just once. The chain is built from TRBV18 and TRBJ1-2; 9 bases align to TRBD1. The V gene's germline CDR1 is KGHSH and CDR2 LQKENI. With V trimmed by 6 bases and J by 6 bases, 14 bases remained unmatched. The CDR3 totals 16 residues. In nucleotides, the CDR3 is TGTGCCAGCTCCATACAGGGGGCAAGTGGCGTTAATGGCTACACCTTC. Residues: CASSIQGASGVNGYTF.

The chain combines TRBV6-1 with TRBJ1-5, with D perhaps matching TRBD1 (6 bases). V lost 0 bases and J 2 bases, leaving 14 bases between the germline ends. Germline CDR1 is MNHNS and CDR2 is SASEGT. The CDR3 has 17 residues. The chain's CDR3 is CASSEAPGASGNQPQHF. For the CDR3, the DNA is TGTGCCAGCAGTGAAGCACCGGGGGCTTCTGGCAATCAGCCCCAGCATTTT.

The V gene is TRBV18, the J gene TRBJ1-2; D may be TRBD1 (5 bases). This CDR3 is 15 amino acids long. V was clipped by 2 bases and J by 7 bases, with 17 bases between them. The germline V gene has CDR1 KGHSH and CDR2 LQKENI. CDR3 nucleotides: TGTGCCAGCTCACCAAGCATTCAGGGCCGGGGTGGCTACACCTTC. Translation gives CASSPSIQGRGGYTF.

CDR3 loop: CASSPGGYSGNTIYF. The CDR3 DNA reads as TGTGCCAGCAGTCCCGGGGGATACTCTGGAAACACCATATATTTT. The chain uses TRBV6-6 and TRBJ1-3, with a tentative D call TRBD1 (5 bases). The CDR3 extends over 15 amino acids. CDR1 and CDR2 from the germline V gene are MNHNY and SVGAGI (reference sequence). Trimming removed 5 bases at V and 0 bases at J, with 11 bases between.

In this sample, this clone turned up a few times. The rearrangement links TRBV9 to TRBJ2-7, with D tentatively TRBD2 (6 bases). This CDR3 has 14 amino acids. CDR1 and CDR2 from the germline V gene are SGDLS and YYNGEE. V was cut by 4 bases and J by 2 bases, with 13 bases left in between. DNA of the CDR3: TGTGCCAGCAGCTCTTCTAGCGACGCCTACGAGCAGTACTTC. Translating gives CASSSSSDAYEQYF.

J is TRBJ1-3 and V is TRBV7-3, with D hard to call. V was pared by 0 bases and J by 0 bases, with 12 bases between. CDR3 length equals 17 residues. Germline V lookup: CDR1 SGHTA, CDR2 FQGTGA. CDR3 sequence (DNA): TGTGCCAGCAGCTTAACCCGCGCCGGGAGCTCTGGAAACACCATATATTTT. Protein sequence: CASSLTRAGSSGNTIYF.

The CDR3 loop is CASSQEGWGSPLHF. The CDR3 bases are TGTGCCAGCAGCCAAGAGGGCTGGGGTTCACCCCTCCACTTT. The V gene is TRBV3-1 (or the pseudogene TRBV3-2), the J gene TRBJ1-6; D gene unclear. The CDR3 length is 14 residues. Germline CDR1 LGHDT, CDR2 YNNKEL (reference sequence). The V gene lost 0 bases and the J gene lost 9 bases, with 9 bases spanning the gap.

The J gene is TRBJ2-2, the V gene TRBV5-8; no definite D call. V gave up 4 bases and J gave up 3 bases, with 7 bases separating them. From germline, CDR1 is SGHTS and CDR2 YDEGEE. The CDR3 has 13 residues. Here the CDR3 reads CASSIRDTGELFF. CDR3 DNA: TGTGCCAGCAGCATCAGAGACACCGGGGAGCTGTTTTTT.

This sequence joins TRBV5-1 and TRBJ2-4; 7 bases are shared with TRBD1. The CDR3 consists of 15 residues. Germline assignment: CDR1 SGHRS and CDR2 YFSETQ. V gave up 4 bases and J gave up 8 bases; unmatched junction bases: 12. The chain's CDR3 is CASSPDRQGGHIQYF. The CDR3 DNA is TGCGCCAGCAGCCCCGACCGACAGGGTGGGCACATTCAGTACTTC.

The CDR3 coding sequence is TGTGCCAGCAGTTCTAACCATGGAAACACCATATATTTT. Translation: CASSSNHGNTIYF. The chain links TRBV6-5 to TRBJ1-3; D is uncertain. V was pared by 4 bases and J by 3 bases, with 7 bases between. Germline loops: CDR1 MNHEY, CDR2 SVGAGI. The length of the CDR3 is 13 residues.

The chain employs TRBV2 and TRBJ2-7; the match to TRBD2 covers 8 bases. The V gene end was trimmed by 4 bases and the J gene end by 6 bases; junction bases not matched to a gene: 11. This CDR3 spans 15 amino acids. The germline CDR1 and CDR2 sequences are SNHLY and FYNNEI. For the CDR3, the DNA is TGTGCCAGCAGTGGGCTAGCGGGTTGGTCGGGCGAGCAGTACTTC. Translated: CASSGLAGWSGEQYF.

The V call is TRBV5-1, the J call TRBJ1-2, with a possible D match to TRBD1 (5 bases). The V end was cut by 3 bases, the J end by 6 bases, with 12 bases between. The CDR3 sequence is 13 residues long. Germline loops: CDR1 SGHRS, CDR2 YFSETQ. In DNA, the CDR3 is TGCGCCAGCAGCTCCTCCTTGGGGGATGGCTACACCTTC. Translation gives CASSSSLGDGYTF.

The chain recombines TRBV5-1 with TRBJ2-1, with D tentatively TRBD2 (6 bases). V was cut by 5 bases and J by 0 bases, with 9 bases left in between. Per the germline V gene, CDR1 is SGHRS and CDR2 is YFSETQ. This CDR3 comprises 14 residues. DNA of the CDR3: TGCGCCAGCAGTTGGCGGGACTCCTACAATGAGCAGTTCTTC. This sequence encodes CASSWRDSYNEQFF.

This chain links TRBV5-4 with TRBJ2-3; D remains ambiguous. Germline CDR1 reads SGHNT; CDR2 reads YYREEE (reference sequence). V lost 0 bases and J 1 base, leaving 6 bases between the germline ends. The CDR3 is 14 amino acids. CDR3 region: CASSLGSGTDTQYF. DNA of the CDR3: TGTGCCAGCAGCTTGGGCAGCGGCACAGATACGCAGTATTTT.

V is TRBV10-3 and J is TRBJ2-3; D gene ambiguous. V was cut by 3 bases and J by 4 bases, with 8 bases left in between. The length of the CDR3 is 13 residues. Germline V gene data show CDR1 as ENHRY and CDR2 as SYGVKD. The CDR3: CAISDRGADTQYF. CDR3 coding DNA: TGTGCCATCAGTGACCGTGGGGCAGATACGCAGTATTTT.

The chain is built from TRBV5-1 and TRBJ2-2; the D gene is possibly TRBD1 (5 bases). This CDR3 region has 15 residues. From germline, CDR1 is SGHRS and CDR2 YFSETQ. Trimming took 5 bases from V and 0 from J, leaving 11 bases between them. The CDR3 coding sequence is TGCGCCAGCAGAGCGACAGATACGAACACCGGGGAGCTGTTTTTT. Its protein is CASRATDTNTGELFF.

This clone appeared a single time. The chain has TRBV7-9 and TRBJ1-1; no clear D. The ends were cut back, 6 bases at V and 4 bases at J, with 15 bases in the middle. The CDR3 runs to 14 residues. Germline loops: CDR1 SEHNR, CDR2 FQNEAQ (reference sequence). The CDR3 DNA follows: TGTGCCAGCAGGTCAGTGGGGAGCGGCACTGAAGCTTTCTTT. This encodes CASRSVGSGTEAFF.

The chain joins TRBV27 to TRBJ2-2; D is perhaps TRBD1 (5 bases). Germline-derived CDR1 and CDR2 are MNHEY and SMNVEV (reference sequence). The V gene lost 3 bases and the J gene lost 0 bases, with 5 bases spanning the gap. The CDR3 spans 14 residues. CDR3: CASSLTANTGELFF. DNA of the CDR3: TGTGCCAGCAGTTTGACAGCGAACACCGGGGAGCTGTTTTTT.

CDR3 in amino acids: CASSAQGQGVSPLHF. CDR3 coding DNA: TGTGCCAGCAGCGCCCAGGGGCAGGGGGTCTCACCCCTCCACTTT. The rearrangement links TRBV3-1 (or the pseudogene TRBV3-2) to TRBJ1-6; 7 nucleotides line up with TRBD1. The germline gives CDR1 LGHDT, CDR2 YNNKEL (reference sequence). CDR3 length equals 15 residues. The V gene end was trimmed by 5 bases and the J gene end by 10 bases; junction bases not matched to a gene: 11.

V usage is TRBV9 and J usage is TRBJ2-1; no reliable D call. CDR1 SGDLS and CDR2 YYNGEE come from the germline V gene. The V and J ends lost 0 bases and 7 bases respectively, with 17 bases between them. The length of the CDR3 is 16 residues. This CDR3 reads CASSVAPPVLGNEQFF. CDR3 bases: TGTGCCAGCAGCGTAGCCCCTCCCGTTTTGGGGAATGAGCAGTTCTTC.

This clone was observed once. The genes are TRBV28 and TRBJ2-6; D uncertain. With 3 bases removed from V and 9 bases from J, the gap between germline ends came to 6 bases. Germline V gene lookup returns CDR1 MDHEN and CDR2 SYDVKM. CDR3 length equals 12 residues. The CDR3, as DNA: TGTGCCAGCAGTTTTTTGGGCAACGTCCTGACTTTC. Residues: CASSFLGNVLTF.

The CDR3 spells CASSGAAPLDEQYF. In DNA form, the CDR3 reads TGTGCCAGCAGCGGGGCGGCACCTTTGGACGAGCAGTACTTC. This chain joins TRBV2 and TRBJ2-7; either TRBD1 or TRBD2 may supply D (5 bases each). Germline V gene data show CDR1 as SNHLY and CDR2 as FYNNEI. V lost 6 bases and J 5 bases, leaving 17 bases between the germline ends. The CDR3 is 14 residues long.

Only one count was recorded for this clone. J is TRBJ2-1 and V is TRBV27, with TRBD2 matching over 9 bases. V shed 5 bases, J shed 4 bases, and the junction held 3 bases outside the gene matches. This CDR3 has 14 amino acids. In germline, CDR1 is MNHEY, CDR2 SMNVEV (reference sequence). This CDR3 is CASSRSGGYNEQFF. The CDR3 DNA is TGTGCCAGCAGTAGGAGCGGGGGGTACAATGAGCAGTTCTTC.